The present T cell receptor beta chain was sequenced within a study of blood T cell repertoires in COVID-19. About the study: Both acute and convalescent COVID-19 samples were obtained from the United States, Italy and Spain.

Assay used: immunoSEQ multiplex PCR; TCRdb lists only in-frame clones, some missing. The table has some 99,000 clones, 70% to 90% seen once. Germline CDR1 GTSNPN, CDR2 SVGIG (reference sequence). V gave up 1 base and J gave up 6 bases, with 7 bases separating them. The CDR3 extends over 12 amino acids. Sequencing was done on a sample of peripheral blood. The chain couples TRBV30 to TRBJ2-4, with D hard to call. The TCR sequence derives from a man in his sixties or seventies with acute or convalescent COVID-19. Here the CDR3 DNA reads TGTGCCTGGAGTGGGGCCGGAAACATTCAGTACTTC. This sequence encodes CAWSGAGNIQYF.